One and the same sample provided the 5 T cell receptor beta chains below, sequenced in a study of T cell responses to AZD1222 COVID-19 vaccine. Profiled with immunoSEQ multiplex PCR; TCRdb holds only in-frame clones, not every one. Of 85,000 to 100,000 clones listed, roughly nine tenths are singletons. The input for sequencing was peripheral blood, taken on day 0 of AZD1222 vaccination. These receptors were obtained from an adult in good health.

The rearrangement links TRBV7-2 to TRBJ2-5; 13 bases are shared with TRBD2. This CDR3 comprises 16 residues. Trimming removed 5 bases from V and 4 bases from J; junction bases left unmatched: 7. The germline V gene encodes CDR1 SGHTA and CDR2 FQGNSA. CDR3: CASSQGLAGMGETQYF. The CDR3 region has the DNA TGTGCCAGCAGCCAGGGACTAGCGGGGATGGGAGAGACCCAGTACTTC.

The chain carries TRBV7-2 and TRBJ1-2, with a weak D call TRBD1 (5 bases). Germline V gene lookup returns CDR1 SGHTA and CDR2 FQGNSA. The CDR3 length is 16 residues. V lost 1 base and J lost 4, with 16 bases in between. The CDR3 sequence is CASSLVAGRGSYGYTF. The DNA of the CDR3 is TGTGCCAGCAGCTTAGTAGCGGGACGGGGCAGCTATGGCTACACCTTC.

This clone was detected only once. The J gene is TRBJ1-4, the V gene TRBV29-1; TRBD1 aligns across 7 bases. V trimming: 7 bases; J trimming: 5 bases; junction bases outside the gene matches: 7. From germline, CDR1 is SQVTM and CDR2 ANQGSEA. This CDR3 is built from 13 residues. CDR3 loop: CSATGAGNEKLFF. CDR3 nucleotide sequence: TGCAGCGCAACAGGGGCGGGCAATGAAAAACTGTTTTTT. The full variable domain, its missing parts supplied by reference TRBV29-1 and TRBJ1-4, is SAVISQKPSRDICQRGTSLTIQCQVDSQVTMMFWYRQQPGQSLTLIATANQGSEATYESGFVIDKFPISRPNLTFSTLTVSNMSPEDSSIYLCSATGAGNEKLFFGSGTQLSVL.

J is TRBJ2-3 and V is TRBV3-1 (or the pseudogene TRBV3-2); 13 positions match TRBD2. This CDR3 is built from 17 residues. Losses at the gene ends were 1 base for V and 0 bases for J; bases not matched to a gene: 1. CDR1 and CDR2 (germline): LGHDT, YNNKEL (reference sequence). The CDR3 DNA reads as TGTGCCAGCAGCCAAGGACTAGCGGGGGGTAGCACAGATACGCAGTATTTT. It specifies CASSQGLAGGSTDTQYF.

This clone is a singleton in its sample. V gene TRBV7-9 combines with J gene TRBJ1-2; 7 positions agree with TRBD1. Germline V gene data show CDR1 as SEHNR and CDR2 as FQNEAQ (reference sequence). V was pared by 2 bases and J by 0 bases, with 3 bases of the junction left unmatched. The CDR3 covers 15 residues. In DNA, the CDR3 is TGTGCCAGCAGCTTAAAGCAGGGGGCTAACTATGGCTACACCTTC. Translation gives CASSLKQGANYGYTF.